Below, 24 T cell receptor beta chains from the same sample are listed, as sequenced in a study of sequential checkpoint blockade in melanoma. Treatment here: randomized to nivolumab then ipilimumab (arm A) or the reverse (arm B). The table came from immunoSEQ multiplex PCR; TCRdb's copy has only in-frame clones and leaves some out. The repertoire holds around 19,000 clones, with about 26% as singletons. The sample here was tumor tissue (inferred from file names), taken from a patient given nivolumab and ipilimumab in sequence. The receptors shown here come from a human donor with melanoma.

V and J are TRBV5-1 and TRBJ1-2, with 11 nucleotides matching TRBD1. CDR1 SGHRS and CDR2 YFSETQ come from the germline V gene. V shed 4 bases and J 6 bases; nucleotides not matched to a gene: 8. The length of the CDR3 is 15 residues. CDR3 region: CASSRGQGARDGYTF. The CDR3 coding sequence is TGCGCCAGCAGCCGAGGACAGGGGGCGCGAGATGGCTACACCTTC.

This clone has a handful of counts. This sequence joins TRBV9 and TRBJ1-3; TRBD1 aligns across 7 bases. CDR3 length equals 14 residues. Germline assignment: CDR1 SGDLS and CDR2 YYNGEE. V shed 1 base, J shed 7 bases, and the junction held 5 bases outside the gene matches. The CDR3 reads CASSVRDSQNTIYF. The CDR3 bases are TGTGCCAGCAGCGTAAGGGACAGTCAGAACACCATATATTTT. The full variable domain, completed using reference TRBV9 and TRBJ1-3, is DSGVTQTPKHLITATGQRVTLRCSPRSGDLSVYWYQQSLDQGLQFLIQYYNGEERAKGNILERFSAQQFPDLHSELNLSSLELGDSALYFCASSVRDSQNTIYFGEGSWLTVV.

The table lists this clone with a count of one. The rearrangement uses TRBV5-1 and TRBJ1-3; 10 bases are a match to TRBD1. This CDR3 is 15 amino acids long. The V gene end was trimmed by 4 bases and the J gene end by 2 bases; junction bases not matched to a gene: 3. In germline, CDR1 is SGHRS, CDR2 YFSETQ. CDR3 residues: CASSRDRGPGNTIYF. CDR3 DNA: TGCGCCAGCAGCCGGGACAGGGGACCTGGAAACACCATATATTTT.

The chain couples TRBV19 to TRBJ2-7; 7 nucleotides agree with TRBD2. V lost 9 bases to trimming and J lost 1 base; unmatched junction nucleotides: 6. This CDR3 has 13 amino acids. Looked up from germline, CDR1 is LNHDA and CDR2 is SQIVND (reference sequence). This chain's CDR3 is CASESGASYEQYF. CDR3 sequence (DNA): TGTGCCAGCGAGAGCGGGGCGTCCTACGAGCAGTACTTC. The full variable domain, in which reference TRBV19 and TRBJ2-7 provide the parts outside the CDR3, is DGGITQSPKYLFRKEGQNVTLSCEQNLNHDAMYWYRQDPGQGLRLIYYSQIVNDFQKGDIAEGYSVSREKKESFPLTVTSAQKNPTAFYLCASESGASYEQYFGPGTRLTVT.

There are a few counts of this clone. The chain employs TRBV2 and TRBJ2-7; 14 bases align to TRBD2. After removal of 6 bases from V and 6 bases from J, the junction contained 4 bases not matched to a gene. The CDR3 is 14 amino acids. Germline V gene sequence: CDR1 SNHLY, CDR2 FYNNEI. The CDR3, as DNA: TGTGCCAGCAGACCTGGACTAGCGGGGGGCGAGCAGTACTTC. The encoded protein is CASRPGLAGGEQYF.

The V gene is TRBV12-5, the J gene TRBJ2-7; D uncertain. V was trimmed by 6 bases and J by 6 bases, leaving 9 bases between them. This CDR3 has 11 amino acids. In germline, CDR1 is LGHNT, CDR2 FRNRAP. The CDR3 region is CASGHGPEQYF. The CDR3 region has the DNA TGTGCTAGTGGGCACGGACCCGAGCAGTACTTC. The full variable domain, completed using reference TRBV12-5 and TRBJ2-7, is DARVTQTPRHKVTEMGQEVTMRCQPILGHNTVFWYRQTMMQGLELLAYFRNRAPLDDSGMPKDRFSAEMPDATLATLKIQPSEPRDSAVYFCASGHGPEQYFGPGTRLTVT.

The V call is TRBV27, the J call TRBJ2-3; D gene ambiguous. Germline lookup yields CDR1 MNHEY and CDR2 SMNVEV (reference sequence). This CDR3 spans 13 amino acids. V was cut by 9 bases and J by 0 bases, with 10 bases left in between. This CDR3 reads CASTEDSTDTQYF. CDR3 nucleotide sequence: TGTGCCAGTACTGAGGATAGCACAGATACGCAGTATTTT.

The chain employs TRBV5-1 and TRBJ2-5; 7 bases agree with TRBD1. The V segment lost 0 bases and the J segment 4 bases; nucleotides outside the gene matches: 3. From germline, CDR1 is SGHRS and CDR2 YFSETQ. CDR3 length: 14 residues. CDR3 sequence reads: CASSLGGGVETQYF. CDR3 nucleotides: TGCGCCAGCAGCTTGGGAGGGGGCGTAGAGACCCAGTACTTC.

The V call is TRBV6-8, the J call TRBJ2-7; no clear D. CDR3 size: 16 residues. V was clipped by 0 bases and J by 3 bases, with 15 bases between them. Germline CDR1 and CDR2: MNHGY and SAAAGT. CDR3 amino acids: CASSYSPARYYYEQYF. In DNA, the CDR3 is TGTGCCAGCAGTTACTCCCCCGCCAGGTACTACTACGAGCAGTACTTC.

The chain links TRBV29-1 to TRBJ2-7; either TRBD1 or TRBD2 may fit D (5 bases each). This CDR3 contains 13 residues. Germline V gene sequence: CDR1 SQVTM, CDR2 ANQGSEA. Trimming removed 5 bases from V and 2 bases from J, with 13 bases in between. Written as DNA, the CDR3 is TGCAGCGTTAATTCAGGGAGCCCCTACGAGCAGTACTTC. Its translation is CSVNSGSPYEQYF.

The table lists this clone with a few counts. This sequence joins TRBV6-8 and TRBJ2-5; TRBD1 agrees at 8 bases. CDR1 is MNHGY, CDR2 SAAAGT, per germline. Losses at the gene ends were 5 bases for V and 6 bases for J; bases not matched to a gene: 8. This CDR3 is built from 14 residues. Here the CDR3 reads CASSGDRGRKTQYF. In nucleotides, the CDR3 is TGTGCCAGCAGTGGTGACAGGGGTAGGAAGACCCAGTACTTC.

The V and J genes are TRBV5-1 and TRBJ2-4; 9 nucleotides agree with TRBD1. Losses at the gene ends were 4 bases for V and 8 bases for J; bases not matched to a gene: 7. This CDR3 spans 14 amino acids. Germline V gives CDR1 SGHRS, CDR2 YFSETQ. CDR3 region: CASSGPGQGHIQYF. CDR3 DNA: TGCGCCAGCAGCGGGCCGGGACAGGGCCACATTCAGTACTTC.

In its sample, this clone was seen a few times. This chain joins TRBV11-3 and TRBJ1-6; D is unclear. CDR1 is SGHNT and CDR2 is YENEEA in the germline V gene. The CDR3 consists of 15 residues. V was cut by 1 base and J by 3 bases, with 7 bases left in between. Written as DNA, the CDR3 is TGTGCCAGCAGCTTAGTGCCAGGCTATAATTCACCCCTCCACTTT. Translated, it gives CASSLVPGYNSPLHF.

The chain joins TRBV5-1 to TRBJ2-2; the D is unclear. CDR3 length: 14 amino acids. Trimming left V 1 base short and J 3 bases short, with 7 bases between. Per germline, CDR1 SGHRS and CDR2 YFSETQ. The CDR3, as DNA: TGCGCCAGCAGCTTGAACCTATACACCGGGGAGCTGTTTTTT. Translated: CASSLNLYTGELFF.

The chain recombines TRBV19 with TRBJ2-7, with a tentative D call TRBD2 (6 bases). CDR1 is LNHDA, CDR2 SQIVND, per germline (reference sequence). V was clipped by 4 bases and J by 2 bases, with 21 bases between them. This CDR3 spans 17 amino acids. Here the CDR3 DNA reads TGTGCCAGTAGTAGGTCGGGACTCCCCTCCAGCGCCTACGAGCAGTACTTC. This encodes CASSRSGLPSSAYEQYF.

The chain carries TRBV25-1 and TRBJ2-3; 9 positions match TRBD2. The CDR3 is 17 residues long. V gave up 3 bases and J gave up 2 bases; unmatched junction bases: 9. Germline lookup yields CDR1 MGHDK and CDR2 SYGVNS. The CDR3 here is CASSDLGLAGLTDTQYF. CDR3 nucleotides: TGTGCCAGCAGTGATTTGGGGCTAGCGGGGCTCACAGATACGCAGTATTTT.

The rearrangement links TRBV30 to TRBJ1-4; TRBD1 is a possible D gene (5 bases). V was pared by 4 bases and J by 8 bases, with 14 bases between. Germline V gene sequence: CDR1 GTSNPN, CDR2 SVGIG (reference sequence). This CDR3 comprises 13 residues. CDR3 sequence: CAWTGRVGEKLFF. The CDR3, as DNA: TGTGCCTGGACCGGCAGGGTAGGAGAAAAACTGTTTTTT.

CDR3 bases: TGCAGCGTTCTACATCACCCGGAGACAGATACGCAGTATTTT. Its protein product is CSVLHHPETDTQYF. This chain uses TRBV29-1 with TRBJ2-3; D not certain. V lost 5 bases and J 3 bases, leaving 15 bases between the germline ends. Germline V gene sequence: CDR1 SQVTM, CDR2 ANQGSEA. This CDR3 contains 14 residues.

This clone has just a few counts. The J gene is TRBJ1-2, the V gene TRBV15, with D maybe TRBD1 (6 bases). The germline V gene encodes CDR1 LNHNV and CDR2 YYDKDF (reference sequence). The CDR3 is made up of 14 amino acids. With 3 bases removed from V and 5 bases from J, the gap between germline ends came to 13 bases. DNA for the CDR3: TGTGCCACCAGCAGGGAGGACAGTGAATATGGCTACACCTTC. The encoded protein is CATSREDSEYGYTF.

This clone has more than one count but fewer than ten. The CDR3 protein is CASSLVLGNSPLHF. The DNA of the CDR3 is TGTGCCAGCAGCTTGGTTCTGGGAAATTCACCCCTCCACTTT. This sequence joins TRBV11-3 and TRBJ1-6; D is undetermined. V lost 3 bases, J lost 7 bases, and 10 bases lay in between. The germline V gene has CDR1 SGHNT and CDR2 YENEEA. CDR3 length: 14 residues. Filled out from reference TRBV11-3 and TRBJ1-6, the complete variable domain reads EAGVVQSPRYKIIEKKQPVAFWCNPISGHNTLYWYLQNLGQGPELLIRYENEEAVDDSQLPKDRFSAERLKGVDSTLKIQPAELGDSAVYLCASSLVLGNSPLHFGNGTRLTVT.

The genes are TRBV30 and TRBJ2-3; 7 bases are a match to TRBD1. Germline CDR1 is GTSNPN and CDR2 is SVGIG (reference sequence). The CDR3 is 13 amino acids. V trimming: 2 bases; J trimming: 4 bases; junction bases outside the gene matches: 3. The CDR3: CAWSLQGADTQYF. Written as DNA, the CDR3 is TGTGCCTGGAGTCTCCAGGGGGCAGATACGCAGTATTTT.

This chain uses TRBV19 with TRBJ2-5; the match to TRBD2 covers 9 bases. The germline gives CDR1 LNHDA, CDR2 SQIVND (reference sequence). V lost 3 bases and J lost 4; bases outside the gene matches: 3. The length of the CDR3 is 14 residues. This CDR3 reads CASSISGSGETQYF. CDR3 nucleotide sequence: TGTGCCAGTAGTATTAGCGGGAGTGGAGAGACCCAGTACTTC.

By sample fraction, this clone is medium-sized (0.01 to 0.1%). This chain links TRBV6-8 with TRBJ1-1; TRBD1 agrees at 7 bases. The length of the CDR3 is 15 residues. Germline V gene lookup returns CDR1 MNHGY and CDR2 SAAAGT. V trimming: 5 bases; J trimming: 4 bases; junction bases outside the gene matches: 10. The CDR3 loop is CASSDQGERGTEAFF. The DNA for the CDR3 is TGTGCCAGCAGTGACCAGGGGGAAAGGGGCACTGAAGCTTTCTTT.

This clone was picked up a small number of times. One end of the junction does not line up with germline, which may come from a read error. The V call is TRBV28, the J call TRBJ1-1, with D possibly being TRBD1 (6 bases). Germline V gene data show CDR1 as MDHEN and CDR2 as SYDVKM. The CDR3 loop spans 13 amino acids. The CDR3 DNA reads TGTGCCAGCAGTTTACGAAACCCACCGGGACAAGTCTTT. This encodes CASSLRNPPGQVF.